This TCR beta chain came from a study of T cells in Graves' hyperthyroidism and ophthalmopathy. About the research overall: The initial diagnosis was the point when peripheral blood was collected, ahead of any treatment.

This clonotype was found many times. Lactation, pregnancy, other autoimmune disease or uncontrolled infection led to exclusion of patients. When hyperthyroidism was first diagnosed, the blood sample was taken, preceding any ophthalmopathy symptoms. The CDR3 loop spans 14 amino acids. Trimming left V 3 bases short and J 1 base short, with 6 bases between. It was RNA transcripts that yielded the amplified TCR beta CDR3 regions. HTBI primers were the set used in a first-round RT-PCR of the TCR CDR3. TCRdb re-analysed the multiplex PCR reads in MiXCR, keeping a single row per CDR3 protein. This table has around 300,000 distinct CDR3 sequences, nearly 15% appearing once.

The rearrangement uses TRBV12-3 or TRBV12-4 and TRBJ2-2, with D unclear. The source of this sequence is a woman between 45 and 65 years old with Graves' hyperthyroidism that later progressed to Graves' ophthalmopathy. The source material was blood. The CDR3: CASSLTVNTGELFF. For the CDR3, the DNA is TGTGCCAGCAGTTTGACGGTGAACACCGGGGAGCTGTTTTTT.